Included here is one T cell receptor (beta chain) sequence, with context. The target antigen is unknown. CDR1 and CDR2 from the germline V gene are MDHEN and SYDVKM. This CDR3 region has 15 residues. The germline V and J ends were trimmed by 8 bases and 4 bases, with 20 bases remaining between them. The data belong to a study of CD8 T cells in ankylosing spondylitis. Findings of the study overall: Disease-linked clones reportedly concentrated significantly in matched ankylosing spondylitis synovial fluid.

Quantitative barcoded 5'-RACE was used to prepare TCR beta libraries. Via MiXCR, TCRdb re-called the 5' RACE reads, giving one row per CDR3 protein. The sample holds roughly 170,000 distinct CDR3 sequences, around a tenth seen once. This receptor was identified in a female donor with ankylosing spondylitis or in good health (not recorded which). Input material: blood, either unsorted or a sorted T cell fraction (not recorded which). The chain has TRBV28 and TRBJ2-5; possible D gene TRBD1, 8 bases. The CDR3 loop is CASSQRQGRGETQYF. The CDR3 DNA follows: TGTGCCAGCTCCCAACGACAGGGGAGGGGAGAGACCCAGTACTTC. Full variable domain (rest looked up from reference TRBV28 and TRBJ2-5): DVKVTQSSRYLVKRTGEKVFLECVQDMDHENMFWYRQDPGLGLRLIYFSYDVKMKEKGDIPEGYSVSREKKERFSLILESASTNQTSMYLCASSQRQGRGETQYFGPGTRLLVL.